This TCR beta chain derives from a study of regulatory T cells in long-lasting Graves disease. Looking at the study overall: The study enrolled newly diagnosed Graves' patients on antithyroid drugs under 3 months.

Time point of the sample: newly diagnosed GD, antithyroid drugs for less than 3 months. Extracted RNA from PBMCs served as the source of the TCR library. Library construction for TCR beta used iRepertoire HTBI primers and Arm-PCR of CDR3 regions. Source study methods: Across all samples, about 62 TRBV segments and around 13 TRBJ segments were identified. One entry per CDR3 protein, called by TCRdb with MiXCR from the multiplex PCR reads. What appears here as the V and J calls and clone size reflects TCRdb's work, not the paper's. The data show hundreds of thousands of distinct CDR3 sequences, with around 16% seen just once and more than 10% held by the top ten. The length of the CDR3 is 15 residues. Points from the study as a whole: With persistent disease, TRBV28, TRBJ1-2 and TRBJ2-5 were the favored segments. A reduction in accuracy may have resulted from the small sample size.

With respect to this clonotype: Its antigen is unidentified. A single base separates this from a much larger clone, so it may be a read error.

These same records also appear under a second study, on T cells in Graves' hyperthyroidism and ophthalmopathy.

The sequences come from peripheral blood mononuclear cells (PBMCs), collected at new diagnosis, from a patient treated with antithyroid drugs. The TCR originated in a man aged 18 to 35 with Graves disease. This chain uses TRBV12-3 or TRBV12-4 with TRBJ1-4; 8 bases match TRBD1. The chain's CDR3 is CAGSQLQGEHEKLFF. The CDR3 DNA reads as TGTGCCGGCAGCCAGTTACAGGGGGAGCATGAAAAACTGTTTTTT.